This T cell receptor (beta chain) was observed in a study of human T cells and chemical hapten exposure (dated by TCRdb to the early 2020s). For the wider study: For sensitization, 2% DPC in acetone was applied to a 2 cm by 2 cm area of upper inner arm skin. Weekly therapeutic DPC doses were additionally applied to the scalp of patients throughout the approximately 25-week study period. Patch testing was performed on the upper back with Finn chambers containing 0.01% DPC, and the patch tests were scored after 6 days according to International Contact Dermatitis Research Group standards. Most of the patients in the cohort were female, and the cohort covered alopecia areata with under or over 50% scalp involvement, alopecia totalis and alopecia universalis. The libraries were sequenced as a pool, and the TCR yield per sample differed mostly because of small variations in library volumes within the pool. The study tracked peripheral blood TCR repertoire changes in vivo during primary and secondary sensitization to the hapten diphenylcyclopropenone (DPC) in alopecia patients. Blood samples were taken from patients before sensitization (week 0) and at 2, 6 and about 24 weeks after DPC sensitization. Some 29 alopecia patients gave blood for TCR sequencing at one to four time points (pre-sensitization, 2, 6 and 24 weeks). What the study reported, not specific to this receptor: The number of PT1 expanded TCRs positively correlated with patch test score, significant at thresholds 8, 16 and 32 but not 4. DPC sensitization did not change how many TCRs were above 1 in 1000 frequency, and no evidence was found of alterations in global repertoire structure. After repeated subsampling, changes were observed in the strength of the expansion versus patch-test correlation and in the threshold at which the correlation became significant. Because all patients had alopecia, a presumed autoimmune disease, the immune response of the patients might differ from that of healthy individuals. Compared with pre-sensitization or healthy control sets, expanded TCRs formed significantly more large CDR3 similarity clusters, which is consistent with antigen-driven responses.

This clonotype was counted a few times. Its antigen remains unidentified. Base qualities are not recorded, but no much larger clone differs from it by a single base. The sample's time point label, decoded: patch test 2, 6 weeks after DPC sensitization. Sample treatment or condition, as interpreted from the label and publication: therapeutic diphenylcyclopropenone sensitization with weekly scalp DPC. At every patch-test visit, the blood draw took place before the patch test was put on. Patients were eligible if aged 18 to 70, diagnosed with alopecia and judged suitable for DPC therapy, and pregnant patients were excluded. Unfractionated whole blood was collected in Tempus Blood RNA tubes, and total RNA was extracted from that blood. The library was produced with RACE. The sequencing machine was a NextSeq 500. During library preparation, unique molecular identifiers were attached to individual cDNA molecules so that TCRs could be counted in a quantitative, reproducible way. For every blood RNA sample, sequencing covered both the TCR alpha and TCR beta chains. The study's processing was this. A median of about 89,000 TCRs per sample was observed, with a range of about 20,000 to 750,000. V, J and CDR3 annotation of the TCR reads was carried out using the Decombinator software suite. Every sample was subsampled to the same number of TCRs (28,000) for the PS versus PT1 abundance plots. TCRs were defined as expanded if absent before sensitization and observed at least eight times at the 2-week time point. TCRdb itself trimmed the public reads at Q25 with fastp, ran MiXCR and retained productive beta chains. Each CDR3 protein gets just one entry, which takes the most common genes and DNA from the rows behind it. The V and J calls here are based on TCRdb, not the publication. The sample table records approximately 350,000 distinct CDR3 sequences; about 6% of these occur just once. Jointly, the top ten make up about 5.4% of the sample.

Including cysteine and phenylalanine, the CDR3 has 14 amino acids. Left in the record is the CDR3 DNA by itself, 42 bases read in frame from the first base. V and J are truncated by 2 bases and 4 bases respectively, leaving an intervening sequence of 10 bases. According to the germline V gene, CDR1 reads KGHSH and CDR2 reads LQKENI. The TCR sequence derives from a woman aged 18-30 years with alopecia areata. Some clones in this sample may be carry-over from other donors' samples. Sequencing used whole blood, obtained in connection with sensitization to the hapten diphenylcyclopropenone (DPC). The chain uses TRBV18 and TRBJ2-3; TRBD1 is a possible D gene, resting on 6 matching bases. The encoded CDR3 is CASSPYEGADTQYF. In nucleotides, the sequence is TGTGCCAGCTCACCATATGAGGGGGCAGATACGCAGTATTTT.